This T cell receptor (beta chain) was retrieved from a study of blood T cell repertoires in COVID-19 (TCRdb year 2020). At the level of the whole study: Collaborator samples came from the United States, Italy and Spain and covered acute and convalescent phases of COVID-19. The repertoires were released in a freely available public database intended as a resource for research on the immune response to SARS-CoV-2. Deeply sampled blood TCRbeta repertoires from subjects exposed to, actively infected with, or recovered from COVID-19 were included in the dataset. Samples were obtained from the ongoing ImmuneRACE study (first 160 participants) and from 1,254 subjects provided by 6 global collaborators. The material from the prospective study consisted of cDNA or gDNA derived from T cells, B-cell-depleted T cells, or PBMCs. Where HLA class I and class II types were available, the types were taken from metadata supplied by the sample provider, not from assay-based typing. A de-identified subject ID, COVID-19 status, age in years and sex were almost always included in the sample metadata. Here is what the overall study found, with its caveats: Clinical and demographic metadata were provided uncurated, with the amount varying by source and participant.

TCRbeta CDR3 regions were amplified from genomic DNA using the immunoSEQ Assay, a bias-controlled multiplex PCR. In the authors' own workflow: The number of nucleated cells in each sample was estimated by amplification of reference gene primers within the assay. Sequence reads were collapsed and filtered to measure the absolute abundance of every unique TCRbeta CDR3 rearrangement. Productive Simpson clonality was computed per sample as the square root of Simpson's diversity index over productive rearrangements. The source is immuneACCESS, and TCRdb retained only in-frame sequences with V and J called. Part of the clones is not carried over; for the studies checked, unresolved V genes explain less than half of this, and the remainder is unexplained. V and J calls and clone size are given by that table; D and trimming were obtained from the DNA. Counted in this sample were more than 250,000 clones; 90% of them appeared once. 6.3% of the sample is in the top ten clones.

In this sample, this clone turned up once. Its antigen has not been determined. Base qualities were left out, and no much larger clone turns up one base away. Reading from cysteine to phenylalanine, the CDR3 counts 13 amino acids. Just the 39-base CDR3 DNA is kept, in frame starting at base 1. V is cut by 2 bases and J by 5 bases, and the space between the germline ends is 9 bases. The germline V gene (reference sequence) gives CDR1 as LNHDA and CDR2 as SQIVND. At one collaborating source in Seattle, patients were enrolled during active infection and were followed longitudinally through the course of disease. Each collaborating institution followed its own protocols to collect whole blood in K2EDTA tubes. For TCRbeta analysis, collaborator samples were shipped as frozen whole blood, as isolated PBMCs, or as DNA extracted from either sample type.

In this chain, TRBV19 is recombined with TRBJ1-2, with the D gene not confidently named. This clonotype was sampled from a woman between 45 and 60 years old with COVID-19, enrolled during active disease. The sequenced material came from peripheral blood. The sequence in DNA is TGTGCCAGTAGTATAATCGGGGATTATGGCTACACCTTC. This encodes CASSIIGDYGYTF.